The entry below gives a single T cell receptor beta chain sequence along with its context. Antigen: not known. The data derive from a study of OX40 agonist ivuxolimab in advanced cancers. Whole-study context: A mean age of approximately 58 years, range roughly 23 to 85, was recorded, and 70% to 85% were male. Study results and caveats: Compared with others, partial responders at 0.1-3.0 mg/kg displayed clonal expansion among the lowest.

Assay used: immunoSEQ multiplex PCR; TCRdb lists only in-frame clones, some missing. In the table there are about 42,000 clones, 80% to 90% of which are singletons. The clonotype originates from an adult with an advanced solid tumor such as melanoma, head and neck, liver or kidney cancer. Sequences were derived from CD4+ or CD8+ T cells sorted from blood, sampled in a trial of the OX40 agonist ivuxolimab.

In DNA form, the CDR3 reads TGTGCCAGCTCCGGACAGGGGGCCGACACAGATACGCAGTATTTT. This codes for CASSGQGADTDTQYF. The chain has TRBV2 and TRBJ2-3, with 11 bases lining up with TRBD1. CDR1 and CDR2 from the germline V gene are SNHLY and FYNNEI. J was trimmed by 2 bases and V by 8 bases; bases with no gene match: 6. This CDR3 is 15 amino acids long.